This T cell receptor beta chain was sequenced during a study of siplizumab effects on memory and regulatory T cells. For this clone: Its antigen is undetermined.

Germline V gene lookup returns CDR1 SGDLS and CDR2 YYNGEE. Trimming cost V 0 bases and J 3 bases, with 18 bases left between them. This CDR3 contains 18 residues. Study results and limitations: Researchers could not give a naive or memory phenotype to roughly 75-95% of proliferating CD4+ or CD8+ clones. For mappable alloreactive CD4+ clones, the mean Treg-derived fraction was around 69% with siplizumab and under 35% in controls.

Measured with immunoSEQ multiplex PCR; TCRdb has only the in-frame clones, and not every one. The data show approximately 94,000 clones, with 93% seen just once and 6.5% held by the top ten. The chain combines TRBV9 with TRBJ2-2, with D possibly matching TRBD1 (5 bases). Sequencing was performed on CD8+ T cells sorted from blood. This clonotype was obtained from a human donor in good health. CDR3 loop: CASSVGQQKQPDTGELFF. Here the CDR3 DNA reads TGTGCCAGCAGCGTAGGACAGCAAAAACAACCGGACACCGGGGAGCTGTTTTTT.